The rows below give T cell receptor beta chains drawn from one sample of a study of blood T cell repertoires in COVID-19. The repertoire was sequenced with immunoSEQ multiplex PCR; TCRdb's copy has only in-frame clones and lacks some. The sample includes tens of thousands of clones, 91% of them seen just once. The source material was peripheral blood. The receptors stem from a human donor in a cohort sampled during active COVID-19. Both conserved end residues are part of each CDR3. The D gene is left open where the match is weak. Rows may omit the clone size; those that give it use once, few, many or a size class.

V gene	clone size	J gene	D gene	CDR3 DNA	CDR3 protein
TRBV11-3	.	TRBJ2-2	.	TGTGCCAGCAGCCCTGGGGCGGACACCGGGGAGCTGTTTTTT	CASSPGADTGELFF
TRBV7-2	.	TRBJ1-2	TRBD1	TGTGCCAGCAGCTTAAGTGACAGGGGCGGCTACACCTTC	CASSLSDRGGYTF
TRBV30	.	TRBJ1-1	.	TGTGCCTGGAGTGTAGGCAGGGGCGGGTACACTGAAGCTTTCTTT	CAWSVGRGGYTEAFF
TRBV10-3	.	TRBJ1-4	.	TGTGCCATCAGTGAGGCGGGGGCCGGCACTGATGAAAAACTGTTTTTT	CAISEAGAGTDEKLFF
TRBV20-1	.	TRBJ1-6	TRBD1	TGCAGTGCTAGTCCCGGACAGGGGGTCTCCTATAATTCACCCCTCCACTTT	CSASPGQGVSYNSPLHF
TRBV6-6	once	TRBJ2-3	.	TGTGCCAGCAGTTACGGAGGGGCGGGAAGGTCCTCTGCGCAGTATTTT	CASSYGGAGRSSAQYF
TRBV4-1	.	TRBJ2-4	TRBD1	TGCGCCAGCAGCCAAGCAGGGGGCGAAAACATTCAGTACTTC	CASSQAGGENIQYF
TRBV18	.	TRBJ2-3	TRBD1	TGTGCCAGCTCACCGGGACAGGGGTACACAGATACGCAGTATTTT	CASSPGQGYTDTQYF
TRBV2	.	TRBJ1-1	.	TGTGCCAGCAGGGCTGGTAGGGGGAACCTTGAAGCTTTCTTT	CASRAGRGNLEAFF
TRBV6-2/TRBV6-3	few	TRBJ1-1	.	TGTGCCAGCAGTCATTCCAACAGAATGGTTGAAGCTTTCTTT	CASSHSNRMVEAFF
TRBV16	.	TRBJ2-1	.	TGTGCCAGCAGCCAACCCGAGTACAATGAGCAGTTCTTC	CASSQPEYNEQFF
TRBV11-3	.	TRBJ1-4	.	TGTGCCAGCAGTCAGGAGGGGAATGAAAAACTGTTTTTT	CASSQEGNEKLFF
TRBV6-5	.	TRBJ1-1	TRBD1	TGTGCCAGCAGTACAGGGGTGACTGAAGCTTTCTTT	CASSTGVTEAFF
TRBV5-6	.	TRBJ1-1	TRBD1	TGTGCCAGCAGCTTGGCCGGGACAGTCATGAACACTGAAGCTTTCTTT	CASSLAGTVMNTEAFF
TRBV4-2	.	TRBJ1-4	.	TGTGCCAGCAGCCAAGACGGCGGTGTCACTAATGAAAAACTGTTTTTT	CASSQDGGVTNEKLFF
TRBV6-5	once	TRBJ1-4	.	TGTGCCAGCAGACCAGGGCCAACTAATGAAAAACTGTTTTTT	CASRPGPTNEKLFF
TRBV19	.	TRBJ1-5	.	TGTGCCAGTAGTCTGGGGGGTTCGCCCCAGCATTTT	CASSLGGSPQHF
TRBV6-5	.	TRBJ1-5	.	TGTGGTCCTTATAGCAATCAGCCCCAGCATTTT	CGPYSNQPQHF
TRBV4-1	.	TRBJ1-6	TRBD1	TGCGCCAGCAGCCAAGAGACAGGGGGCCCATATAATTCACCCCTCCACTTT	CASSQETGGPYNSPLHF
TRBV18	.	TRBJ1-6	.	TGTGCCAGCTCACCAGGGCCCGGGGTAGGGAATTCACCCCTCCACTTT	CASSPGPGVGNSPLHF
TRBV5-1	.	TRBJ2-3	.	TGCGCCAGCAGCTTCGGTTCAAGTCTCAGCACAGATACGCAGTATTTT	CASSFGSSLSTDTQYF
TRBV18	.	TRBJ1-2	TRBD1	TGTGCCAGCTCACCAAGAGGCCCAGGGGGCGTTGACTATGGCTACACCTTC	CASSPRGPGGVDYGYTF
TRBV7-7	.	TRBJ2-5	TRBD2	TGTGCTAGCAGCCAAAGACTAGCGGGGGCGGAGACCCAGTACTTC	CASSQRLAGAETQYF
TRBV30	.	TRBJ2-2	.	TGTGCCTGGATGGGCTACAGCACCGGGGAGCTGTTTTTT	CAWMGYSTGELFF
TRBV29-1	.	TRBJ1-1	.	TGCAGCGTGACAGGGAACACTGAAGCTTTCTTT	CSVTGNTEAFF
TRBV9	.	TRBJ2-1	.	TGTGCCAGCAGTACGGCCGGGGATGAGCAGTTCTTC	CASSTAGDEQFF
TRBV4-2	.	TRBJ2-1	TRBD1	TGTGCCAGCAGCCAAGACCGGGACAGGGACTACAATGAGCAGTTCTTC	CASSQDRDRDYNEQFF
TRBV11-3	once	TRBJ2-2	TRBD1	TGTGCCAGCAGCCAGGGACAGGGATACACCGGGGAGCTGTTTTTT	CASSQGQGYTGELFF
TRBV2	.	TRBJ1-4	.	TGTGCCAGCAGTGAGTTTCGGTCAACTAATGAAAAACTGTTTTTT	CASSEFRSTNEKLFF
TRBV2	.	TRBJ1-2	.	TGTGCCAGCAGTGCTGGTAAGCGCTACACCTTC	CASSAGKRYTF
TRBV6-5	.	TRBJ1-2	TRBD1	TGTGCCAGCAGTCCGGGACAGTACTATGGCTACACCTTC	CASSPGQYYGYTF
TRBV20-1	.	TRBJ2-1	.	TGCAGTGCTTATTACAATGAGCAGTTCTTC	CSAYYNEQFF
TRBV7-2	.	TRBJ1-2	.	TGTGCCAGCAGCTACGGACAGCTTAACTATGGCTACACCTTC	CASSYGQLNYGYTF
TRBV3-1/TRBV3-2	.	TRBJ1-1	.	TGTGCCAGCAGCCAAGAGGGAAGGGGCATGTACACTGAAGCTTTCTTT	CASSQEGRGMYTEAFF
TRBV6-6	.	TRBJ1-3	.	TGTGCCAGCAGTTACGGCTTGCCTGGAAACACCATATATTTT	CASSYGLPGNTIYF
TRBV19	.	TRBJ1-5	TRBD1	TGTGCCAGTAGTACTTTAGGGACAGGGGTCAATCAGCCCCAGCATTTT	CASSTLGTGVNQPQHF
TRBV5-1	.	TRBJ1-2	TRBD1	TGCGCCAGCAGCTACGCCGGGACAGGGGAGTATGGCTACACCTTC	CASSYAGTGEYGYTF
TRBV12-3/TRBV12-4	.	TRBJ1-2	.	TGTGCCAGCAGTCCAAACTATGGCTACACCTTC	CASSPNYGYTF
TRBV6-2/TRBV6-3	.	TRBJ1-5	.	TGTGCCAGCAGTTACCCCGACAGCCCGCCCAATCAGCCCCAGCATTTT	CASSYPDSPPNQPQHF
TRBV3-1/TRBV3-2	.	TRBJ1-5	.	TGTGCCAGCAGCCAAGCGGGGTGGAGCAATCAGCCCCAGCATTTT	CASSQAGWSNQPQHF
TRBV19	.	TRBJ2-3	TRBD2	TGTGCCAGTAGTCACATAGCGGGAGTGGGGACAGATACGCAGTATTTT	CASSHIAGVGTDTQYF
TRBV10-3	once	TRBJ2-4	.	TGTGCCATCAGTGAGCCCGGGAGCCTTAGCATTCAGTACTTC	CAISEPGSLSIQYF
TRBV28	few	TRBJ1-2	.	TGTGCCAGCAGCGATAGTAGGGGGTCGGTTGTTCGAGGCTACACCTTC	CASSDSRGSVVRGYTF